This TCR beta chain derives from a study of T-cell reconstitution after alpha-beta-depleted transplantation in children. Concerning this clonotype itself: A much larger clone differs by one base, so this may be a read error.

The CDR3 runs 15 residues. J gave up 6 bases and V 4 bases, and 10 bases lay outside the gene matches. Germline V lookup: CDR1 SGHDT, CDR2 YYEEEE. Unique molecular identifiers were incorporated into the prepared TCRbeta library. Using its own MiXCR run on the PCR reads, TCRdb lists one record per CDR3 protein. Of hundreds of thousands of distinct CDR3 sequences listed, 11% are singletons. Here the sequenced sample was PBMCs, taken before TCRalphabeta/CD19-depleted stem cell transplant. The clonotype comes from a child in the first two years of life with acute myeloid leukemia, due to receive a stem cell transplant. V usage is TRBV5-6 and J usage is TRBJ2-7; 10 nucleotides agree with TRBD1. CDR3 in DNA: TGTGCCAGCAGCACGGGGACAGGGGAAGGGTTCGAGCAGTACTTC. Its protein product is CASSTGTGEGFEQYF. Using reference TRBV5-6 and TRBJ2-7 for the parts outside the CDR3, the full variable domain is DAGVTQSPTHLIKTRGQQVTLRCSPKSGHDTVSWYQQALGQGPQFIFQYYEEEERQRGNFPDRFSGHQFPNYSSELNVNALLLGDSALYLCASSTGTGEGFEQYFGPGTRLTVT.